This T cell receptor beta chain came from a study of blood T cell repertoires in COVID-19. Repertoires were generated with immunoSEQ multiplex PCR, while TCRdb's copy carries only in-frame clones and drops some. Of roughly 200,000 clones listed, about 87% are singletons. Deletions cut 0 bases from V and 2 bases from J, with 15 bases between. Germline CDR1 and CDR2: SQVTM and ANQGSEA. CDR3 length equals 16 residues. Participant age was about 18 to 100 years, and participants resided in approximately 24 US areas. Participants' own reports of clinical history determined their cohort assignment. Recovery meant two consecutive negative NP/OP PCR tests, professional clearance, or resolved symptoms.

The sequencing input was PBMCs or T cells enriched from blood (not recorded which). The chain combines TRBV29-1 with TRBJ2-3; D might be TRBD1 (6 bases). This TCR came from a woman aged 25 to 39 who had recovered from COVID-19. The CDR3 bases are TGCAGCGTTGAAGAGGGCAGGGGTTCAATCACAGATACGCAGTATTTT. This sequence encodes CSVEEGRGSITDTQYF.